What follows are 14 T cell receptor beta chains derived from one specimen sequenced in a study of T cell clonality in common variable immunodeficiency. The protocol was immunoSEQ multiplex PCR, while the TCRdb copy is restricted to in-frame clones and leaves out a portion. The sample yields 35,000 to 50,000 clones, without any singletons. Input material: peripheral blood mononuclear cells. These receptors were taken from a person aged 18 to 75 in good health.

This clone was recorded many times. The read terminates 3 residues before the CDR3 end, so the remaining end is supplied by the germline J gene. The rearrangement joins TRBV7-9 to TRBJ1-6; D gene uncertain. Germline-derived CDR1 and CDR2 are SEHNR and FQNEAQ (reference sequence). CDR3 length: 14 residues. V was shortened by 3 bases and J by 3 bases, with 6 bases between the two germline ends. CDR3 bases read: TGTGCCAGCAGCTTCGGGGACTATAATTCACCC. Translated: CASSFGDYNSP. The complete CDR3 protein is CASSFGDYNSPLHF.

This clone occurred a few times. Read coverage stops 3 residues before the CDR3 terminus; the germline J gene supplies the remainder. The J gene is TRBJ1-2, the V gene TRBV20-1, with unresolved D. This CDR3 has 13 residues. Germline assignment: CDR1 DFQATT and CDR2 SNEGSKA (reference sequence). The sequenced part of the CDR3 DNA is TGCAGTCCAACTCCTGCCGGCGGAGATACG. Amino acid sequence: CSPTPAGGDT. The CDR3 in full is CSPTPAGGDTYTF.

In this sample, this clone turned up many times. Sequencing ends 3 residues short of the CDR3 end; the germline J gene provides the rest. This chain links TRBV9 with TRBJ2-5, with D perhaps matching TRBD2 (5 bases). CDR1 is SGDLS, CDR2 YYNGEE, per germline. The V end lost 0 bases, the J end lost 5 bases, and 11 bases lay between the germline ends. CDR3 size: 14 residues. The DNA read from the CDR3 is TGTGCCAGCAGCGTAGATTCAGGCGGGGAGACC. Translation: CASSVDSGGET. The CDR3 as a whole reads CASSVDSGGETQYF.

This clone was detected many times. The read terminates 3 residues before the CDR3 end, so the remaining end is supplied by the germline J gene. The chain joins TRBV5-1 to TRBJ2-2; the D gene is possibly TRBD2 (5 bases). Germline V gene sequence: CDR1 SGHRS, CDR2 YFSETQ. V was trimmed by 2 bases and J by 7 bases, leaving 12 bases between them. The CDR3 totals 14 residues. The chain's CDR3 is CASSLAPRGGELFF. CDR3 DNA, as far as it was read: TGCGCCAGCAGCTTAGCGCCCCGGGGCGGGGAG.

This clone was recorded a few times. Coverage ceases 3 residues before the CDR3 finishes, and the germline J gene fills in the end. This rearrangement joins TRBV7-9 to TRBJ1-1; tentative D call: TRBD1 (6 bases). V was trimmed by 6 bases and J by 4 bases, leaving 12 bases between them. The CDR3 loop spans 13 amino acids. Germline V CDR1 and CDR2: SEHNR, FQNEAQ (reference sequence). Incomplete CDR3 DNA: TGTGCCAGCAGACCCGGGGGGCCCACTGAA. Protein product: CASRPGGPTE. In full, the CDR3 reads CASRPGGPTEAFF. The whole variable domain, filled in from reference TRBV7-9 and TRBJ1-1, reads DTGVSQNPRHKITKRGQNVTFRCDPISEHNRLYWYRQTLGQGPEFLTYFQNEAQLEKSRLLSDRFSAERPKGSFSTLEIQRTEQGDSAMYLCASRPGGPTEAFFGQGTRLTVV.

This clone has ten or more counts. The read is 3 residues too short to cover the CDR3 end, so that end is filled in from the germline J gene. The chain has TRBV9 and TRBJ1-6, with a tentative D call TRBD1 (5 bases). The CDR3 has 16 amino acids. V dropped 3 bases and J dropped 10 bases, with 20 bases sitting between them. The germline gives CDR1 SGDLS, CDR2 YYNGEE. CDR3 DNA, as far as it was read: TGTGCCAGCAGCGGGGAGCTGGCGGGGGTAGGGTCACCC. Protein sequence: CASSGELAGVGSP. The CDR3 as a whole reads CASSGELAGVGSPLHF.

The table lists this clone with many counts. The read terminates 3 residues ahead of where the CDR3 ends, so the germline J gene completes it. This chain uses TRBV29-1 with TRBJ1-3, with TRBD1 as a possible D gene (5 bases). V was cut by 5 bases and J by 4 bases, with 15 bases left in between. Germline lookup yields CDR1 SQVTM and CDR2 ANQGSEA. The CDR3 contains 14 residues. CDR3 DNA, as far as it was read: TGCAGCGTTCGTCGGGGGGTCTCCGGAAACACC. This sequence encodes CSVRRGVSGNT. The whole CDR3 protein is CSVRRGVSGNTIYF.

This clone was found many times. The read terminates 3 residues ahead of where the CDR3 ends, so the germline J gene completes it. This chain links TRBV5-6 with TRBJ2-7, with D possibly matching TRBD1 (5 bases). V was pared by 4 bases and J by 0 bases, with 11 bases between. Germline V gene lookup returns CDR1 SGHDT and CDR2 YYEEEE. The length of the CDR3 is 14 residues. Partial CDR3 DNA: TGTGCCAGCAGCCGGACACCTAGCTCCTACGAG. Its translation: CASSRTPSSYE. The whole CDR3 reads CASSRTPSSYEQYF.

This clone occurred many times. This CDR3 reads CASSRTGRADTQYF. The CDR3 DNA, read in part, is TGTGCCAGCAGTCGGACAGGGAGGGCAGATACG. The chain recombines TRBV5-4 with TRBJ2-3; tentative D call: TRBD1 (8 bases). The read finishes 3 residues shy of the CDR3 end, and the germline J gene is used to complete it. The V end lost 5 bases, the J end lost 4 bases, and 14 bases lay between the germline ends. This CDR3 spans 14 amino acids. CDR1 SGHNT and CDR2 YYREEE come from the germline V gene (reference sequence).

Partial CDR3 DNA: TGCGCCAGCAGCTTGGAACCGCTTGGACAGGGTATGTACGAG. It specifies CASSLEPLGQGMYE. The whole CDR3 sequence is CASSLEPLGQGMYEQYF. The chain recombines TRBV5-1 with TRBJ2-7, with 8 bases that match TRBD1. The read is 3 residues too short to cover the CDR3 end, so that end is filled in from the germline J gene. The ends lost 0 bases at V and 4 bases at J; junction bases unmatched: 12. Germline V gene data show CDR1 as SGHRS and CDR2 as YFSETQ. The CDR3 consists of 17 residues.

This clone was counted many times. The sequence runs out 3 residues before the end of the CDR3; the remainder is reconstructed from the germline J gene. The chain combines TRBV28 with TRBJ2-5; TRBD1 matches at 7 bases. Germline V lookup: CDR1 MDHEN, CDR2 SYDVKM. This CDR3 contains 15 residues. V shed 7 bases and J 2 bases; nucleotides not matched to a gene: 10. The covered CDR3 bases are TGTGCCAGCAACCCTTATTTGGGACAGCAAGAGACC. Its protein product is CASNPYLGQQET. The CDR3 reads in full as CASNPYLGQQETQYF.

This clone was detected many times. From the germline J gene comes the end of the CDR3, since the read stops 3 residues before it. The J gene is TRBJ1-2, the V gene TRBV19, with D perhaps TRBD1 (6 bases). The CDR3 has 11 amino acids. CDR1 LNHDA and CDR2 SQIVND come from the germline V gene (reference sequence). The CDR3 region is CASNLGGGYTF. The sequenced CDR3 bases are TGTGCCAGTAACCTTGGGGGCGGC.

This clone was picked up many times. The CDR3 end falls 3 residues outside the read, so it is completed with the germline J gene. The J gene is TRBJ1-5, the V gene TRBV7-8, with D possibly being TRBD1 (5 bases). Germline CDR1 reads SGHVS; CDR2 reads FQNEAQ. V was cut by 7 bases and J by 6 bases, with 10 bases left in between. The CDR3 totals 12 residues. Partial CDR3 DNA: TGTGCCAGCACCCCAGGGTTTCAGCCC. Protein: CASTPGFQP. The complete CDR3 sequence is CASTPGFQPQHF.

Many counts were recorded for this clone. Sequencing ends 3 residues short of the CDR3 end; the germline J gene provides the rest. The chain combines TRBV10-3 with TRBJ1-1, with a tentative D call TRBD1 (5 bases). V lost 6 bases and J lost 5, with 16 bases in between. This CDR3 comprises 14 residues. Germline V gene lookup returns CDR1 ENHRY and CDR2 SYGVKD. The CDR3 protein is CAISPRAIGTEAFF. CDR3 DNA, as far as it was read: TGTGCCATCAGCCCCAGGGCCATTGGGACTGAA.